Described below is a single T cell receptor beta chain sequence and its context. Assignment of participants to cohorts was predicated upon participant-reported clinical history. The CDR3 has 13 residues. V dropped 5 bases and J dropped 2 bases, with 10 bases sitting between them. Germline CDR1 and CDR2: LNHDA and SQIVND (reference sequence). These data are taken from a study of blood T cell repertoires in COVID-19. Study in general: Acute and convalescent COVID-19 samples came from the United States, Italy and Spain.

Per the authors' pipeline: Amplifying reference gene primers gave estimates of nucleated cell counts. TCRdb keeps only in-frame clones here, not all; method: immunoSEQ multiplex PCR. The V and J calls and clone size come from that table; D and trimming were worked out from the DNA. The sample yields 250,000 to 350,000 clones, 90% seen once. This clonotype originated in a young woman with acute COVID-19. Specimen: PBMCs or T cells enriched from blood (not recorded which). The chain has TRBV19 and TRBJ2-7, with a weak D call TRBD1 (6 bases). The CDR3 spells CASSVGGPYEQYF. In DNA, the CDR3 is TGTGCCAGTAGTGTTGGGGGCCCCTACGAGCAGTACTTC. Combining the CDR3 with reference TRBV19 and TRBJ2-7 gives the whole variable domain DGGITQSPKYLFRKEGQNVTLSCEQNLNHDAMYWYRQDPGQGLRLIYYSQIVNDFQKGDIAEGYSVSREKKESFPLTVTSAQKNPTAFYLCASSVGGPYEQYFGPGTRLTVT.